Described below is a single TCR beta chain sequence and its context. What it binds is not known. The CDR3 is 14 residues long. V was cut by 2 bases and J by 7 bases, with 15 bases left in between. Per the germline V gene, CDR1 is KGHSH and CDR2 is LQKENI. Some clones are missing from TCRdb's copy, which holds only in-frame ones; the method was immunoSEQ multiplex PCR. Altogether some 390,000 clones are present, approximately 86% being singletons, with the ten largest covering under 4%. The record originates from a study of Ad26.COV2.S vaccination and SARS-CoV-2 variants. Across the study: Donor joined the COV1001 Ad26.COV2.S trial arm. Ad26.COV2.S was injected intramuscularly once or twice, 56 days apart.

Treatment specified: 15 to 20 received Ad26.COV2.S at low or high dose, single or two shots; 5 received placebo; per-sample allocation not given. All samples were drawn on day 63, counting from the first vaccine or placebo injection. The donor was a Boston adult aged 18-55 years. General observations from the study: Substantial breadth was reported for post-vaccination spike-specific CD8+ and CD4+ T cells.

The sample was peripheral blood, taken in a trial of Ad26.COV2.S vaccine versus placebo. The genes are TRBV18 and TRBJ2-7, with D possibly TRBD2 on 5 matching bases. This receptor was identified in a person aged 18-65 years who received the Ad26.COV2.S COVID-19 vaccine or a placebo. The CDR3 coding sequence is TGTGCCAGCTCACCAGGGCTTTCTTCGGGGGAGCAGTACTTC. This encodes CASSPGLSSGEQYF. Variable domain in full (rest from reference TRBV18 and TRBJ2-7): NAGVMQNPRHLVRRRGQEARLRCSPMKGHSHVYWYRQLPEEGLKFMVYLQKENIIDESGMPKERFSAEFPKEGPSILRIQQVVRGDSAAYFCASSPGLSSGEQYFGPGTRLTVT.